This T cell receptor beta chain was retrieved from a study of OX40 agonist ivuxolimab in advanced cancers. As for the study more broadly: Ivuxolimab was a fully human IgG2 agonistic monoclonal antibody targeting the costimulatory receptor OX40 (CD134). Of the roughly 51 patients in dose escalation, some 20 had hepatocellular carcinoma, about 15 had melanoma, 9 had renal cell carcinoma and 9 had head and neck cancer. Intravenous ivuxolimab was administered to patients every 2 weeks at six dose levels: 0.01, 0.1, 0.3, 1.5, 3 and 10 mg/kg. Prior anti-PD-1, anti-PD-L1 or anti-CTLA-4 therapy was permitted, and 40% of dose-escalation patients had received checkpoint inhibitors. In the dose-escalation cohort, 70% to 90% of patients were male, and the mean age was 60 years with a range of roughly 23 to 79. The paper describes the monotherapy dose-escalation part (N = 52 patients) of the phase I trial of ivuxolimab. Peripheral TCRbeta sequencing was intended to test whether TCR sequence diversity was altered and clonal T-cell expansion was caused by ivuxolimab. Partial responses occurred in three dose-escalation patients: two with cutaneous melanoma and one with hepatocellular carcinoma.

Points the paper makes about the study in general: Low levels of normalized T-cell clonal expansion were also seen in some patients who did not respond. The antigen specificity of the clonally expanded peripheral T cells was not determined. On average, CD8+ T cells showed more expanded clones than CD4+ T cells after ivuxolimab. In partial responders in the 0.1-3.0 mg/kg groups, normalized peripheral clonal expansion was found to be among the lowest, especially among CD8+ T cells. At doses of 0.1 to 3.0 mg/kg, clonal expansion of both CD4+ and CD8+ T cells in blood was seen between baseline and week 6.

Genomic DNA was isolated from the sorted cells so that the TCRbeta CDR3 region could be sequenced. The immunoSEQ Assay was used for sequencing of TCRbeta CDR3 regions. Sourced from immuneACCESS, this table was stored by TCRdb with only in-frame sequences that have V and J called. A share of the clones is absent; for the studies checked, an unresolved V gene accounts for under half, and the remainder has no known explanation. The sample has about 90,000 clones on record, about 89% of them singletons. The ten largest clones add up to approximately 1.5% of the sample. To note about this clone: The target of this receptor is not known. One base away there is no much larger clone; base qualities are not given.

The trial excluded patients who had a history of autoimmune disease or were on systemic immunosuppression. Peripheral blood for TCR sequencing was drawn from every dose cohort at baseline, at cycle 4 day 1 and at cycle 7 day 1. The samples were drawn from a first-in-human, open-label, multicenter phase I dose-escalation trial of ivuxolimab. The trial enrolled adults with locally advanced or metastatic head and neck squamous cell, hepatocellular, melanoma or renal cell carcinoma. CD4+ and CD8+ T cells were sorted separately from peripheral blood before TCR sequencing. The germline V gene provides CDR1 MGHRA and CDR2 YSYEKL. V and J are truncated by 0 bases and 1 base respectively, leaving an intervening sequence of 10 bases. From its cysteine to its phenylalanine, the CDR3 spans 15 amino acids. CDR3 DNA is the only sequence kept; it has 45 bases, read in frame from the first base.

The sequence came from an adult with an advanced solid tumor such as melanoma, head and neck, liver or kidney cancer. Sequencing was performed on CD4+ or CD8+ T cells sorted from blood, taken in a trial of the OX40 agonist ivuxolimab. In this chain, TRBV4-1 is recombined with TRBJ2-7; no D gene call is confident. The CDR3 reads CASSQEETLSYEQYF. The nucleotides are TGCGCCAGCAGCCAAGAAGAGACGTTATCCTACGAGCAGTACTTC.